The T cell receptor (beta chain) under discussion was sequenced for a study of T cell repertoires in cytomegalovirus infection. Overall study: Public TCR beta signature analysis indicated the presence of both CMV infection and matching HLA type. Study-level results: Accumulated public TCR beta family frequency recognized individuals carrying CMV together with the relevant HLA. Predominance within the ex vivo response was attributable to HLA-C-restricted CMV-specific TCR beta clonotypes.

This clonotype came up many times. As yet, its antigen is unknown. The ends lost 3 bases at V and 1 base at J; junction bases unmatched: 5. Germline assignment: CDR1 MDHEN and CDR2 SYDVKM. This CDR3 has 16 amino acids. TCRdb re-derived calls from the reads in MiXCR, one entry per CDR3 protein. Here the sample spans 100,000 or so distinct CDR3 sequences, over 25% being singletons. The rearrangement joins TRBV28 to TRBJ2-1, with 8 positions matching TRBD1. This clonotype was sampled from a human donor in good health (CMV status not recorded). Some clones in this sample may be carry-over from other donors' samples. Here the sequenced sample was CD8+ T cells from cultured PBMCs, taken from culture after CMV antigen stimulation. CDR3 loop: CASSFDRGRSYNEQFF. The CDR3 DNA is TGTGCCAGCAGTTTTGACAGGGGCAGATCCTACAATGAGCAGTTCTTC.